This T cell receptor beta chain was obtained from a study of metastatic and nonmetastatic thyroid tumors (TCRdb year 2020). Concerning the study at large: For patients with malignant and with benign thyroid disease, the researchers compared repertoires between peripheral blood samples and tumor or nodule tissue samples. The study at large found these results: TCR beta diversity was reported as significantly higher in malignant tumors than in benign nodules, in both blood and tumor samples.

Notes on this clone: Its binding antigen is unknown. Per-base quality was not reported, and no clone a single base away is much larger than it.

No patient had received any treatment before thyroid surgery. The study retrospectively analysed patient clinical samples collected from the early 2010s to the late 2010s using T-cell receptor beta sequencing. The protocol used for the library was PCR. Sequencing instrument: Illumina HiSeq 4000. High-throughput sequencing was used to profile the TCR beta-chain CDR3 region of every patient. The published analysis was carried out like this. A classifier to discriminate distant-metastatic papillary thyroid cancer patients was built from CDR3 differences across clinicopathological groups. Repertoire diversity was assessed with the Shannon index, and tumor-blood repertoire similarity with the Morisita-Horn index. Through fastp at Q25 and MiXCR, TCRdb rebuilt clones from the public reads, retaining in-frame beta chains. TCRdb, not the authors, supplied the V and J calls. The sample table contains just over 20,000 clones; only one count was recorded for over 10% of them. Clones ranked in the top ten supply about 24% of the sample.

Trimming costs V 6 bases and J 3 bases, and their ends lie 19 bases apart. CDR1 and CDR2 (MNHNS, SASEGT) derive from the germline V gene. The CDR3 holds 16 amino acids from the cysteine to the phenylalanine. Only the CDR3 portion is preserved as DNA: 48 bases, with reading frame beginning at the first base. What was sequenced was blood. The sequence came from a female donor with papillary thyroid cancer or a benign thyroid nodule (not recorded which). Some clones in this sample may be carry-over from other donors' samples. The V and J genes are TRBV6-1 and TRBJ2-3; the D region possibly corresponds to TRBD2 (6 bases align). The CDR3 is CASSPIVGRGTDTQYF. The base sequence is TGTGCCAGCAGCCCCATCGTCGGGAGAGGAACAGATACGCAGTATTTT.